A single sample is the source of the 20 T cell receptor beta chains below, sequenced in a study of blood T cells in healthy people across ages. PCR was performed a second time for about 7 to 12 cycles using a sample-barcoded 5' primer and a J-beta primer mix. TCRdb independently ran MiXCR on the 5' RACE reads; one entry per CDR3 protein. This table holds roughly 680,000 distinct CDR3 sequences, roughly 20% found once. Sequences were obtained from blood. All receptors derive from a man aged 70-80 years in good health.

The table lists this clonotype with a few counts. V and J are TRBV7-8 and TRBJ2-7, with 12 bases lining up with TRBD2. CDR1 SGHVS and CDR2 FQNEAQ come from the germline V gene. V dropped 3 bases and J dropped 5; count of bases not matched to a gene: 2. CDR3 length: 14 amino acids. The CDR3 region has the DNA TGTGCCAGCAGCTTTCCTAGCGGGAGGGACGAGCAGTACTTC. Its protein product is CASSFPSGRDEQYF.

This clonotype appeared many times. The gene calls are TRBV5-1 and TRBJ2-7; TRBD1 agrees at 10 bases. Per the germline V gene, CDR1 is SGHRS and CDR2 is YFSETQ. The CDR3 has 15 residues. V dropped 4 bases and J dropped 2; count of bases not matched to a gene: 6. CDR3 amino acids: CASSLRGQGTYEQYF. In nucleotides, the CDR3 is TGCGCCAGCAGCCTACGGGGACAGGGGACCTACGAGCAGTACTTC.

This clonotype was recorded a few times. The rearrangement joins TRBV5-6 to TRBJ2-7; the match to TRBD2 covers 11 bases. V lost 4 bases and J lost 6; bases outside the gene matches: 6. The V gene's germline CDR1 is SGHDT and CDR2 YYEEEE. This CDR3 contains 14 residues. In nucleotides, the CDR3 is TGTGCCAGCAGCGTTCTAGCGGGGGGACCCGAGCAGTACTTC. Its translation: CASSVLAGGPEQYF.

This sequence joins TRBV29-1 and TRBJ2-5; D not resolved. V lost 6 bases, J lost 1 base, and 18 bases lay in between. Germline V gene lookup returns CDR1 SQVTM and CDR2 ANQGSEA. This CDR3 has 15 residues. As DNA, the CDR3 is TGCAGCGTAGTTTATGTAGACTGGCTCCAAGAGACCCAGTACTTC. It codes for CSVVYVDWLQETQYF.

This chain links TRBV2 with TRBJ2-1, with D maybe TRBD2 (6 bases). Trimming took off 5 bases at V and 10 bases at J, with 12 bases between the two ends. The germline V gene encodes CDR1 SNHLY and CDR2 FYNNEI. CDR3 length: 12 residues. CDR3 in amino acids: CASSTSGVEQFF. As DNA, the CDR3 is TGTGCCAGCAGTACCTCGGGAGTGGAGCAGTTCTTC.

This clonotype showed up just a few times. The chain links TRBV7-6 to TRBJ1-4, with unresolved D. Germline CDR1 reads SGHVS; CDR2 reads FNYEAQ. The length of the CDR3 is 15 residues. V was shortened by 4 bases and J by 5 bases, with 14 bases between the two germline ends. The CDR3, as DNA: TGTGCCAGCAGCTCCGGACTCGGTGGGAATGAAAAACTGTTTTTT. This gives the protein CASSSGLGGNEKLFF.

The rearrangement uses TRBV28 and TRBJ1-6; D might be TRBD1 (5 bases). This CDR3 has 15 residues. The V end was cut by 4 bases, the J end by 4 bases, with 11 bases between. From germline, CDR1 is MDHEN and CDR2 SYDVKM. This chain's CDR3 is CASSSGDGYNSPLHF. CDR3 sequence (DNA): TGTGCCAGCAGTTCCGGGGACGGTTATAATTCACCCCTCCACTTT.

The chain has TRBV10-3 and TRBJ2-5, with 7 positions matching TRBD2. The CDR3 extends over 13 amino acids. With V trimmed by 8 bases and J by 0 bases, 3 bases remained unmatched. The V gene's germline CDR1 is ENHRY and CDR2 SYGVKD. Here the CDR3 reads CAIGGGHQETQYF. The DNA for the CDR3 is TGTGCCATCGGGGGGGGACACCAAGAGACCCAGTACTTC.

This rearrangement joins TRBV5-1 to TRBJ2-7; the D gene is possibly TRBD2 (5 bases). The V and J ends lost 4 bases and 2 bases respectively, with 10 bases between them. Germline V CDR1 and CDR2: SGHRS, YFSETQ. The CDR3 sequence is 13 residues long. CDR3 residues: CASSEGNPYEQYF. The DNA for the CDR3 is TGCGCCAGCAGCGAGGGTAATCCCTACGAGCAGTACTTC.

V usage is TRBV18 and J usage is TRBJ2-5; D is perhaps TRBD2 (6 bases). Germline V gives CDR1 KGHSH, CDR2 LQKENI. V was trimmed by 3 bases and J by 2 bases, leaving 13 bases between them. The CDR3 loop spans 15 amino acids. Written as DNA, the CDR3 is TGTGCCAGCTCACCGGGGACTCCGTTTCAAGAGACCCAGTACTTC. Protein sequence: CASSPGTPFQETQYF.

V and J are TRBV20-1 and TRBJ2-7; 8 bases align to TRBD2. In germline, CDR1 is DFQATT, CDR2 SNEGSKA (reference sequence). The junction had 12 bases not matched to a gene; V was cut back by 5 bases and J by 0 bases. The CDR3 totals 16 residues. The CDR3 nucleotides are TGCAGTGCTTATACGGGGGGGCCCGCGGTCTCCTACGAGCAGTACTTC. This codes for CSAYTGGPAVSYEQYF.

The V and J genes are TRBV7-9 and TRBJ2-1; 7 bases are shared with TRBD2. V gave up 0 bases and J gave up 6 bases; unmatched junction bases: 5. The CDR3 loop spans 15 amino acids. Germline V gives CDR1 SEHNR, CDR2 FQNEAQ (reference sequence). The CDR3 DNA follows: TGTGCCAGCAGCTTAGCTTTGGCGGGAGCCAATGAGCAGTTCTTC. Its protein is CASSLALAGANEQFF.

This clonotype appeared many times. The chain employs TRBV20-1 and TRBJ2-4, with TRBD2 identical over 10 bases. In germline, CDR1 is DFQATT, CDR2 SNEGSKA (reference sequence). The CDR3 extends over 16 amino acids. V was clipped by 5 bases and J by 4 bases; unmatched bases: 11. The CDR3 DNA sequence: TGCAGTGCTGGGGGGACTAGCGCGTTCGCGAAAAACATTCAGTACTTC. It is translated as CSAGGTSAFAKNIQYF.

This clonotype came up a few times. The chain links TRBV7-2 to TRBJ2-5; no clear D. The J call is in doubt because the DNA end fits TRBJ2-1 better. Germline V gene sequence: CDR1 SGHTA, CDR2 FQGNSA. The CDR3 runs to 15 residues. As DNA, the CDR3 is TGTGCCAGCAGCTTAGCGTGGACCAATTACAATGAGCAGTTCTTC. Its translation: CASSLAWTNYNEQFF.

The chain uses TRBV5-1 and TRBJ2-3; TRBD2 agrees at 7 bases. The V segment lost 2 bases and the J segment 0 bases; nucleotides outside the gene matches: 12. The CDR3 runs 18 residues. Germline V lookup: CDR1 SGHRS, CDR2 YFSETQ. This CDR3 is CASSLLAGAGRSTDTQYF. Written as DNA, the CDR3 is TGCGCCAGCAGCTTATTGGCGGGAGCAGGCCGGAGCACAGATACGCAGTATTTT. The full variable domain, in which reference TRBV5-1 and TRBJ2-3 provide the parts outside the CDR3, is KAGVTQTPRYLIKTRGQQVTLSCSPISGHRSVSWYQQTPGQGLQFLFEYFSETQRNKGNFPGRFSGRQFSNSRSEMNVSTLELGDSALYLCASSLLAGAGRSTDTQYFGPGTRLTVL.

This clonotype was counted many times. V is TRBV20-1 and J is TRBJ2-1; 13 bases are shared with TRBD2. J lost 2 bases, V lost 6 bases, and 16 bases had no gene match. CDR3 size: 19 residues. CDR1 DFQATT and CDR2 SNEGSKA come from the germline V gene (reference sequence). CDR3 sequence: CSASDPGTSGARTYNEQFF. As DNA, the CDR3 is TGCAGTGCGTCGGACCCCGGGACTAGCGGGGCCCGAACCTACAATGAGCAGTTCTTC.

This clonotype was seen only a few times. The chain recombines TRBV4-2 with TRBJ2-7, with 7 positions matching TRBD1. V was pared by 1 base and J by 5 bases, with 8 bases of the junction left unmatched. The CDR3 is made up of 15 amino acids. From germline, CDR1 is LGHNA and CDR2 YNFKEQ. CDR3 amino acids: CASSQGPQGSHEQYF. CDR3 sequence (DNA): TGTGCCAGCAGCCAAGGGCCACAGGGGTCCCACGAGCAGTACTTC.

This chain uses TRBV29-1 with TRBJ2-7; D remains unclear. From germline, CDR1 is SQVTM and CDR2 ANQGSEA. The CDR3 has 12 residues. V was trimmed by 4 bases and J by 0 bases, leaving 7 bases between them. In DNA form, the CDR3 reads TGCAGCGTTGTTCAGGACTCCTACGAGCAGTACTTC. It is translated as CSVVQDSYEQYF.

The CDR3 region is CASSSATENIQYF. The CDR3 DNA reads TGTGCCAGCAGTTCGGCGACAGAAAACATTCAGTACTTC. The rearrangement joins TRBV27 to TRBJ2-4; weak D call: TRBD1 (5 bases). V lost 4 bases and J lost 5, with 9 bases in between. The V gene's germline CDR1 is MNHEY and CDR2 SMNVEV (reference sequence). The CDR3 loop spans 13 amino acids.

In this sample, this clonotype turned up a few times. V and J are TRBV5-1 and TRBJ2-5; maybe TRBD1 (6 bases). Germline V CDR1 and CDR2: SGHRS, YFSETQ. This CDR3 spans 16 amino acids. The V end was cut by 7 bases, the J end by 2 bases, with 21 bases between. The CDR3 nucleotides read TGCGCCAGCGCACACACAGGGTTTGGGAAGCAAGAGACCCAGTACTTC. As protein: CASAHTGFGKQETQYF.